This is a list of T cell receptor beta chains from one sample in a study of molecular identifiers for immune sequencing clone quantification. TCRdb itself ran the PCR reads through MiXCR, one entry per CDR3 protein. The sample has hundreds of thousands of distinct CDR3 sequences, around 21% seen once; the top ten hold more than 0.8%. The specimen sequenced was naive CD8+ T cells from blood, with Jurkat cell RNA spiked in. These receptors originate from a human donor in good health. Some libraries in this study had Jurkat cell RNA spiked in. CDR3s include the opening cysteine and the closing phenylalanine or tryptophan. D genes are given only for firm matches. For some rows the clone size is stated as once, few or many, or as a class when expanded; others skip it.

v_call	clone_size	j_call	d_call	cdr3_aa	cdr3_nt
TRBV20-1	many	TRBJ2-7	.	CSAEAGRRYEQYF	TGCAGTGCAGAGGCCGGGAGAAGGTACGAGCAGTACTTC
TRBV28	many	TRBJ2-7	TRBD2	CASSELADSYEQYF	TGTGCCAGCAGTGAACTAGCGGACTCCTACGAGCAGTACTTC
TRBV3-1	.	TRBJ1-2	.	CASSPSRGEGNVYGYTF	TGTGCCAGCAGCCCAAGCCGAGGGGAGGGGAACGTCTATGGCTACACCTTC
TRBV20-1	many	TRBJ2-3	TRBD2	CSATGTSERELNTQYF	TGCAGTGCCACCGGGACTAGCGAGAGGGAGTTAAATACGCAGTATTTT
TRBV7-9	many	TRBJ1-4	.	CASSLISPDEKLFF	TGTGCCAGCAGCTTAATCAGCCCGGATGAAAAACTGTTTTTT
TRBV6-5	many	TRBJ1-1	.	CASSVSRWNTEAFF	TGTGCCAGCAGTGTCAGCAGGTGGAACACTGAAGCTTTCTTT
TRBV9	few	TRBJ1-3	.	CASSVEGLYGSGNTIYF	TGTGCCAGCAGCGTAGAGGGCTTGTACGGCTCTGGAAACACCATATATTTT
TRBV28	many	TRBJ2-7	.	CASRTGTTYEQYF	TGTGCCAGCAGAACCGGGACAACCTACGAGCAGTACTTC
TRBV19	few	TRBJ2-7	TRBD1	CASSIATGDYEQYF	TGTGCCAGTAGTATTGCGACAGGGGATTACGAGCAGTACTTC
TRBV11-2	.	TRBJ2-5	.	CASSLDSYTIQETQYF	TGTGCCAGCAGCTTAGATTCATACACAATCCAAGAGACCCAGTACTTC
TRBV24-1	many	TRBJ1-1	.	CATSDPRGEAFF	TGTGCCACCAGTGATCCCCGGGGTGAAGCTTTCTTT
TRBV15	.	TRBJ2-5	.	CATSKADQEETQYF	TGTGCCACCAGCAAAGCAGACCAGGAGGAGACCCAGTACTTC
TRBV7-9	.	TRBJ2-2	.	CASSSLVNTREPFF	TGTGCCAGCAGCTCACTCGTAAACACCAGGGAGCCGTTTTTT
TRBV4-3	few	TRBJ1-2	.	CASSQDRTTYGYTF	TGCGCCAGCAGCCAAGATCGGACAACCTATGGCTACACCTTC
TRBV9	few	TRBJ2-5	.	CASSPRGRLQETQYF	TGTGCCAGCAGCCCAAGAGGGAGGTTGCAAGAGACCCAGTACTTC
TRBV5-6	many	TRBJ1-1	.	CASSSGTGFTEAFF	TGTGCCAGCAGCTCGGGGACGGGCTTCACTGAAGCTTTCTTT
TRBV27	few	TRBJ2-7	.	CASSLTGRAYEQYF	TGTGCCAGCAGTTTGACAGGGAGGGCGTACGAGCAGTACTTC
TRBV12-3/TRBV12-4	few	TRBJ1-2	.	CASSSGGRYGYTF	TGTGCCAGCAGTTCGGGCGGAAGGTATGGCTACACCTTC
TRBV7-6	.	TRBJ2-3	.	CASSLVNQGGDTQYF	TGTGCCAGCAGCTTAGTTAACCAGGGTGGAGATACGCAGTATTTT
TRBV13	many	TRBJ2-7	TRBD2	CASSSTSGGLYF	TGTGCCAGCAGCTCTACTAGCGGGGGCCTATACTTC
TRBV4-3	many	TRBJ1-5	.	CASSQSRDGSNQPQHF	TGCGCCAGCAGCCAATCCCGGGACGGTAGCAATCAGCCCCAGCATTTT
TRBV24-1	once	TRBJ2-7	.	CATSNFRGGAYEQYF	TGTGCCACCAGTAATTTCCGCGGAGGGGCCTACGAGCAGTACTTC
TRBV3-1	.	TRBJ2-7	.	CASSQDWSSDYEQYF	TGTGCCAGCAGCCAAGATTGGTCAAGCGACTACGAGCAGTACTTC
TRBV29-1	many	TRBJ1-2	.	CSVAAGQGYTF	TGCAGCGTTGCGGCAGGGCAAGGCTACACCTTC
TRBV27	many	TRBJ2-7	.	CASSPLSGDLGYEQYF	TGTGCCAGCAGTCCCTTATCGGGGGACTTGGGCTACGAGCAGTACTTC
TRBV29-1	many	TRBJ2-7	TRBD2	CSVEIGLAGREQYF	TGCAGCGTTGAAATAGGTCTAGCGGGTCGGGAGCAGTACTTC
TRBV6-1	many	TRBJ1-1	.	CASRQAGTAYTEAFF	TGTGCCAGCCGTCAGGCGGGAACAGCCTACACTGAAGCTTTCTTT
TRBV6-1	many	TRBJ2-6	.	CASTRTSSGANVLTF	TGTGCCAGCACCCGAACCAGCTCTGGGGCCAACGTCCTGACTTTC
TRBV29-1	many	TRBJ2-2	.	CSADTNTGELFF	TGCAGCGCTGATACGAACACCGGGGAGCTGTTTTTT
TRBV27	few	TRBJ2-7	TRBD1	CASSQSPGGIYEQYF	TGTGCCAGCAGCCAAAGCCCAGGGGGAATCTACGAGCAGTACTTC
TRBV7-9	.	TRBJ2-3	.	CACSPGPQDPYEYF	TGTGCCTGCAGCCCGGGACCTCAGGACCCTTATGAGTATTTT
TRBV20-1	many	TRBJ2-1	.	CSAIGQRSYNEQFF	TGCAGTGCTATTGGGCAGCGCTCCTACAATGAGCAGTTCTTC
TRBV11-2	.	TRBJ2-5	.	CASSSGLLIYF	TGTGCCAGCAGCTCCGGACTACTGATATACTTC
TRBV29-1	.	TRBJ1-4	.	CSVVLGVDNEKLFF	TGCAGCGTTGTTTTAGGTGTGGATAATGAAAAACTGTTTTTT
TRBV28	many	TRBJ2-2	.	CASSLGNTGELFF	TGTGCCAGCAGTCTAGGGAACACCGGGGAGCTGTTTTTT
TRBV3-1	.	TRBJ2-3	TRBD2	CASRQGWSGGASQYF	TGTGCCAGCCGCCAAGGTTGGAGCGGGGGGGCGTCGCAGTATTTT
TRBV20-1	.	TRBJ1-1	.	CSARGPGAGMNTEAFF	TGCAGTGCTAGGGGTCCCGGGGCCGGAATGAACACTGAAGCTTTCTTT
TRBV7-9	many	TRBJ2-3	.	CASSSGGDTQYF	TGCGCCAGCAGCTCCGGGGGAGATACGCAGTATTTT
TRBV25-1	many	TRBJ2-7	.	CASSEYEGEQYF	TGTGCCAGCAGTGAATACGAGGGGGAGCAGTACTTC